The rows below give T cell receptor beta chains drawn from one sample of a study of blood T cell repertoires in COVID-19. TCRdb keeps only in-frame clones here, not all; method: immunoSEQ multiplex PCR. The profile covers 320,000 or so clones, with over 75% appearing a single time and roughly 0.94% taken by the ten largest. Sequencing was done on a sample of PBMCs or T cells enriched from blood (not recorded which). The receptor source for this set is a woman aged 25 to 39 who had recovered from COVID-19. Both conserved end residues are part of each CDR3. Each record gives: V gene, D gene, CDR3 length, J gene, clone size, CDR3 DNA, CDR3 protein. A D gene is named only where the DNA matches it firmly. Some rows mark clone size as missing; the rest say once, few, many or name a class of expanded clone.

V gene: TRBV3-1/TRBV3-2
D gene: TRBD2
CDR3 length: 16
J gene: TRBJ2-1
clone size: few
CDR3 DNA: TGTGCCAGCAGCCAAGTGGACGGGGGGGCCGGCAATGAGCAGTTCTTC
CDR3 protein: CASSQVDGGAGNEQFF

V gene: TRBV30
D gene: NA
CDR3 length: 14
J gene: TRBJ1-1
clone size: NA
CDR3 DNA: TGTGCCTGGAGTGGACAGATAATGAACACTGAAGCTTTCTTT
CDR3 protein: CAWSGQIMNTEAFF

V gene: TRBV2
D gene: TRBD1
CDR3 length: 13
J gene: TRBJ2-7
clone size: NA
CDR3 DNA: TGTGCCAGCAGAGGACAGGGGGTTCAGGAGCAGTACTTC
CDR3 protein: CASRGQGVQEQYF

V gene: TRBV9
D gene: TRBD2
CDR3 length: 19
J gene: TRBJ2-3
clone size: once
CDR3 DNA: TGTGCCAGCAGCGTAGGAGGTAGCGGGGGGGCGGCATTCGGGTATACGCAGTATTTT
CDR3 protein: CASSVGGSGGAAFGYTQYF

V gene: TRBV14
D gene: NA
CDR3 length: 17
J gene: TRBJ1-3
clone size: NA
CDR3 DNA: TGTGCCAGCAGCCAAGGATGGGACACTCTCTCTGGAAACACCATATATTTT
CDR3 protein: CASSQGWDTLSGNTIYF

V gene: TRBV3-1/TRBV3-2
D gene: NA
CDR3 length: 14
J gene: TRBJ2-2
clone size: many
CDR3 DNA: TGTGCCAGCAGCTACGCCCCAGGAGGGGGGGAGCTGTTTTTT
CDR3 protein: CASSYAPGGGELFF

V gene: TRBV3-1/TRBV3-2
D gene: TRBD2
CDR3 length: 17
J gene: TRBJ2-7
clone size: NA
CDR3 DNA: TGTGCCAGCAGCCAAGGGGGGGAGGGAAGTACTGGTGGGAGGCAGTACTTC
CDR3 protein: CASSQGGEGSTGGRQYF

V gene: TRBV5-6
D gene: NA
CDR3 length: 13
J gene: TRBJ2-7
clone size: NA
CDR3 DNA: TGTGCCAGCAGCTTGGGCAGTTCCTACGAGCAGTACTTC
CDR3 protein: CASSLGSSYEQYF

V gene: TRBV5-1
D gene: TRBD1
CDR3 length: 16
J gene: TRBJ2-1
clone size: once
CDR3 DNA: TGCGCCAGCAGCCTCACAGGGGGCCTACCTTACAATGAGCAGTTCTTC
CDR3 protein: CASSLTGGLPYNEQFF

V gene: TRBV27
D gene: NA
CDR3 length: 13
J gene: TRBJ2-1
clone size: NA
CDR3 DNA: TGTGCCAGCAGTTGGACTAATTCTAATGAGCAGTTCTTC
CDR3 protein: CASSWTNSNEQFF

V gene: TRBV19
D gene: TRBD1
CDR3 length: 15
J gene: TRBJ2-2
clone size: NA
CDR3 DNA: TGTGCCAGTAGTGGGGGACAGGGGCGCACCGGGGAGCTGTTTTTT
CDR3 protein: CASSGGQGRTGELFF

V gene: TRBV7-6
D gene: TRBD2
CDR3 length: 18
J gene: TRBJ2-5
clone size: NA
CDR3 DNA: TGTGCCAGCAGCTTGGGACTAGCGGGGGGTGCAATCCAAGAGACCCAGTACTTC
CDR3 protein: CASSLGLAGGAIQETQYF

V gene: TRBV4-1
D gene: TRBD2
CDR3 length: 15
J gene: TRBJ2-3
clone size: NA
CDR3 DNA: TGCGCCAGCAGCCAATCGACTAGCGGGGGAGATACGCAGTATTTT
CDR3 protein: CASSQSTSGGDTQYF

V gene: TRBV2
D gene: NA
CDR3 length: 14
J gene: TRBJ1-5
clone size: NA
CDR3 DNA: TGTGCCCGCGGTGGTGAGACACTTAATCAGCCCCAGCATTTT
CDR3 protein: CARGGETLNQPQHF

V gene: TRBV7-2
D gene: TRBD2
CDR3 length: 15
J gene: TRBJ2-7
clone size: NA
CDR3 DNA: TGTGCCAGCAGCTTTACTAGCGGGGGGAACTACGAGCAGTACTTC
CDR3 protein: CASSFTSGGNYEQYF

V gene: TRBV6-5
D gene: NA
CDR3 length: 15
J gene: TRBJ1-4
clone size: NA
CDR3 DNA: TGTGCCAGCAACCAGAGGGCAGGAGGTTTTGAAAAACTGTTTTTT
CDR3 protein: CASNQRAGGFEKLFF

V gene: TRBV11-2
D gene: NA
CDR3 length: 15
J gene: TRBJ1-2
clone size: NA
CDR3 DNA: TGTGCCAGCAGTCTCGAAAGGGGCTGGGGCCATGGCTACACCTTC
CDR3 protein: CASSLERGWGHGYTF

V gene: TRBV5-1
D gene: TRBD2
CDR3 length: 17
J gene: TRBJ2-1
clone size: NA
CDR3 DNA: TGCGCCAGCAGCTGGGGACTAGCCCACAGCTCCTACAATGAGCAGTTCTTC
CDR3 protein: CASSWGLAHSSYNEQFF

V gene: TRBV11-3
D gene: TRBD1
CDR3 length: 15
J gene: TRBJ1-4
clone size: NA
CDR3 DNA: TGTGCCAGCAGTCGGGCGACAGGGAATAATGAAAAACTGTTTTTT
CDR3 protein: CASSRATGNNEKLFF

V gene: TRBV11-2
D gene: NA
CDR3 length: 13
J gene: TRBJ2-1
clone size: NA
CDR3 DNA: TGTGCCAGCAGGCCTTCAGGGGCTCATGAGCAGTTCTTC
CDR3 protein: CASRPSGAHEQFF

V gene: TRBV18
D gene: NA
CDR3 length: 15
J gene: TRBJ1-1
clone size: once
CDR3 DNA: TGTGCCAGCTCACCACCACAGCCTATGAACACTGAAGCTTTCTTT
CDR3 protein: CASSPPQPMNTEAFF

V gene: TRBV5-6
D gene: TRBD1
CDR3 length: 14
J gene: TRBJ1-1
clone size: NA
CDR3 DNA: TGTGCCAGCAGCTTGGGACAGGGAACAATCGGGGCTTTCTTT
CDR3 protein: CASSLGQGTIGAFF

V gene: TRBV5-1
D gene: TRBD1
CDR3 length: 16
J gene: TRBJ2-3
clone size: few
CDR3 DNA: TGCGCCAGCAGCCCCGGGACAGGGAGGACCCTAGATACGCAGTATTTT
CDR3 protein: CASSPGTGRTLDTQYF